This record looks at one T cell receptor beta chain sequence and its context. Its antigen specificity is not known. Base qualities are not provided; no much larger clone lies one nucleotide away. The immunoSEQ Assay, a bias-controlled multiplex PCR, was used to amplify TCRbeta CDR3 regions from genomic DNA. Per the original workflow: Nucleated cell counts per sample were estimated from amplification of reference gene primers within the assay. To quantify the absolute abundance of each unique TCRbeta CDR3 rearrangement, sequence reads were collapsed and filtered. For each sample, productive Simpson clonality was calculated as the square root of Simpson's diversity index over productive rearrangements. In TCRdb, the immuneACCESS table is reduced to in-frame sequences with V and J assigned. These tables do not hold every clone; where another copy was compared, an unresolved V gene accounts for under half, and the others remain unexplained. From that table come the V and J calls and clone size; the DNA was used to work out D and trimming. In all, the sample holds around 25,000 clones, and roughly 89% of those were seen once. The ten largest clones add up to roughly 21% of the sample.

Whole blood was collected in K2EDTA tubes by collaborating institutions according to the institutions' own protocols. Collaborator samples were shipped for TCRbeta analysis as frozen whole blood, isolated PBMCs, or DNA extracted from either sample type. Including the terminal cysteine and phenylalanine, the CDR3 comprises 16 residues. Of the read, only the CDR3 DNA is kept; its 48 bases are in frame from base 1. Trimming at the junction amounts to 2 bases on V and 2 bases on J, and the germline ends lie 16 bases apart. For CDR1 and CDR2, the germline V gene (reference sequence) lists GTSNPN and SVGIG. The data were obtained in a study of blood T cell repertoires in COVID-19 (dated by TCRdb to the early 2020s). For the wider study: Samples covering the acute and convalescent phases of COVID-19 were provided by collaborators in the United States, Italy and Spain. A freely available public database, intended as a resource for researchers studying the immune response to SARS-CoV-2, is where the repertoires were released. The sample metadata nearly always contained a de-identified subject ID, COVID-19 status, age in years and sex. The prospective study material was composed of cDNA or gDNA derived from T cells, B-cell-depleted T cells, or PBMCs. The samples were drawn from two sources: the first 160 participants of the ongoing ImmuneRACE study, and fewer than 1,500 subjects contributed by 6 global collaborators. Where HLA class I and class II types were available, the types were taken from metadata supplied by the sample provider, not from assay-based typing. The dataset comprised deeply sampled blood TCRbeta repertoires from subjects exposed to, actively infected with, or recovered from COVID-19.

Results and caveats for the whole study, not just this receptor: Clinical and demographic metadata were provided uncurated, with the amount varying by source and participant.

The sequencing sample was made of peripheral blood. The sequence was obtained from a human donor in a cohort sampled during active COVID-19. Recombination connected TRBV30 to TRBJ1-5, with a weak D call of TRBD1 (5 bases match). The CDR3 sequence is CAWSPQGGIGNQPQHF. The DNA sequence is TGTGCCTGGAGTCCCCAGGGAGGGATAGGCAATCAGCCCCAGCATTTT. Where the CDR3 stops, the reference TRBV30 and TRBJ1-5 genes take over; the full variable domain is SQTIHQWPATLVQPVGSPLSLECTVEGTSNPNLYWYRQAAGRGLQLLFYSVGIGQISSEVPQNLSASRPQDRQFILSSKKLLLSDSGFYLCAWSPQGGIGNQPQHFGDGTRLSIL.